This T cell receptor (beta chain) was identified in a study of response to subunit inactivated influenza vaccine. Points from the study as a whole: The authors proposed limited new T cell recruitment per seasonal influenza vaccination.

This clonotype showed up just a few times. Its antigen is currently unknown. In TCRdb, the RT-PCR reads were re-called with MiXCR into one record per CDR3 protein. The sample holds about 520,000 distinct CDR3 sequences; approximately 7.3% are singletons and the top ten take around 12%. There are 13 residues in the CDR3. Germline V gene data show CDR1 as SGHRS and CDR2 as YFSETQ. Between the trimmed V and J ends, which lost 3 bases and 10 bases, there was a span of 15 bases. The source is a man aged 50 to 69 who received an inactivated influenza vaccine. Sequencing was performed on PBMCs from blood, taken around 2 years after vaccination. The chain has TRBV5-1 and TRBJ2-3, with D maybe TRBD1 (6 bases). CDR3 protein: CASSSDTGYSQYF. CDR3 sequence (DNA): TGCGCCAGCAGCTCGGACACAGGGTATTCGCAGTATTTT.